This TCR beta chain was obtained from a study of blood T cell repertoires in COVID-19. Study summary: Donors in the United States, Italy and Spain gave samples during acute or convalescent COVID-19.

The Seattle patients, enrolled during active infection, were followed longitudinally. In this sample, this clone turned up once. Libraries were prepared by immunoSEQ multiplex PCR; TCRdb keeps only in-frame clonotypes and omits some of them. This table holds around 120,000 clones, nearly 90% found once. Source material: peripheral blood. This clonotype was obtained from a woman aged 60-75 years with COVID-19, enrolled during active disease.

CDR3 residues: CASSARTGTYGYTF. The CDR3, as DNA: TGTGCCAGCAGCGCCCGGACAGGAACCTATGGCTACACCTTC. The rearrangement links TRBV5-4 to TRBJ1-2; 7 bases agree with TRBD1. This CDR3 is built from 14 residues. With V trimmed by 4 bases and J by 4 bases, 7 bases remained unmatched. Germline V gives CDR1 SGHNT, CDR2 YYREEE (reference sequence).